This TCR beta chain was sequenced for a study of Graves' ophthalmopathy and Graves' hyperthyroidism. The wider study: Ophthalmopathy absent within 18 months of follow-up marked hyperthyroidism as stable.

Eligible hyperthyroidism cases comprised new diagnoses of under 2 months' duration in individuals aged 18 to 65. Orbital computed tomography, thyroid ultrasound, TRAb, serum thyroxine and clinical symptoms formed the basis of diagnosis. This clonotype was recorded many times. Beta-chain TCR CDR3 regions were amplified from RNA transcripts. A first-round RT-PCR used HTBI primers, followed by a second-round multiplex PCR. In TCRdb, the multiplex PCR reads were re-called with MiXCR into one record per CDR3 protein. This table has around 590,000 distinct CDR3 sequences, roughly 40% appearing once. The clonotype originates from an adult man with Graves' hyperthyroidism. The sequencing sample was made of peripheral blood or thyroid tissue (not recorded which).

The DNA of the CDR3 is TGTGCCAGTAGTTACGGGTCGGGGACTGAAGCTTTCTTT. This codes for CASSYGSGTEAFF. V and J are TRBV19 and TRBJ1-1; D remains ambiguous. Germline assignment: CDR1 LNHDA and CDR2 SQIVND (reference sequence). The V gene lost 5 bases and the J gene lost 5 bases, with 12 bases spanning the gap. The CDR3 contains 13 residues.